Here is one T cell receptor (beta chain) with its context. This table comes from immunoSEQ multiplex PCR, and its TCRdb copy is limited to in-frame clones, with some not included. The repertoire holds 250,000 to 300,000 clones, with 70% to 90% as singletons. These data originate in a study of blood T cell repertoires in COVID-19. Study-wide background: T cells, B-cell-depleted T cells, or PBMCs supplied cDNA or gDNA.

The study recruited people aged 18 to 89 years across around 23 US areas. Cohort placement rested on clinical history that participants reported themselves. The CDR3 extends over 15 amino acids. V was cut by 4 bases and J by 0 bases, with 10 bases left in between. Germline V CDR1 and CDR2: LGHDT, YNNKEL (reference sequence). The chain couples TRBV3-1 (or the pseudogene TRBV3-2) to TRBJ2-4; D gene unclear. The sequenced material came from PBMCs or T cells enriched from blood (not recorded which). The sequence came from a woman between 45 and 60 years old who had been exposed to COVID-19. The chain's CDR3 is CASSPTGLAKNIQYF. DNA for the CDR3: TGTGCCAGCAGCCCCACCGGTCTAGCCAAAAACATTCAGTACTTC.